One sample yielded the 24 T cell receptor beta chains listed below, sequenced in a study of cytomegalovirus exposure and HLA in healthy donors (dated by TCRdb to 2017 to 2019). Library preparation used the immunoSEQ multiplex PCR assay. A mixture of 60 forward primers for TCR Vbeta segments and 13 reverse primers for TCR Jbeta segments was used in the multiplex PCR. The immuneACCESS repertoire file appears here via TCRdb, limited to in-frame rearrangements. These files lack a portion of the clones; in checked studies, under half of the deficit traces to unresolved V genes, and the cause of the others is not known. The table for this sample lists about 94,000 clones; around two thirds of them were counted only once. The ten largest clones represent around 4% of the sample. Material: PBMCs. These receptors were collected from a man aged 30 to 45 in good health and CMV-seronegative.

The CDR3 DNA reads as TGTGCCAGCAGCCGTCCTCTCACTAATGAAAAACTGTTTTTT. This sequence encodes CASSRPLTNEKLFF. This chain links TRBV4-2 with TRBJ1-4; no reliable D call. CDR1 is LGHNA and CDR2 is YNFKEQ in the germline V gene. With 4 bases removed from V and 2 bases from J, the gap between germline ends came to 8 bases. CDR3 length equals 14 residues.

The V call is TRBV6-1, the J call TRBJ1-1; maybe TRBD1 (5 bases). V lost 3 bases, J lost 4 bases, and 9 bases lay in between. Germline V gene lookup returns CDR1 MNHNS and CDR2 SASEGT. The CDR3 totals 13 residues. The CDR3 is CASSEQGITEAFF. The CDR3 region has the DNA TGTGCCAGCAGTGAGCAGGGCATCACTGAAGCTTTCTTT.

The chain carries TRBV28 and TRBJ2-7; 10 bases are a match to TRBD2. Germline CDR1 reads MDHEN; CDR2 reads SYDVKM. The V gene end was trimmed by 7 bases and the J gene end by 2 bases; junction bases not matched to a gene: 5. The CDR3 contains 14 residues. CDR3: CASTPAGGTYEQYF. CDR3 coding DNA: TGTGCCAGCACCCCAGCGGGAGGGACCTACGAGCAGTACTTC.

V and J are TRBV9 and TRBJ2-7, with a tentative D call TRBD1 (6 bases). Germline V gene lookup returns CDR1 SGDLS and CDR2 YYNGEE. The CDR3 loop spans 14 amino acids. V shed 4 bases and J shed 1 base, with 12 bases lying between them. CDR3 protein: CASSPRDTSYEQYF. CDR3 nucleotides: TGTGCCAGCAGCCCCCGGGACACTTCCTACGAGCAGTACTTC.

V gene TRBV6-4 combines with J gene TRBJ2-1; 10 bases are a match to TRBD2. The germline V gene encodes CDR1 MRHNA and CDR2 SNTAGT. The CDR3 has 15 residues. V was pared by 8 bases and J by 8 bases, with 12 bases of the junction left unmatched. The CDR3 protein is CASAKGTSESDEQFF. In DNA form, the CDR3 reads TGTGCCAGCGCTAAAGGGACTAGCGAATCTGATGAGCAGTTCTTC.

V gene TRBV7-2 combines with J gene TRBJ1-4; no reliable D call. The CDR3 contains 13 residues. Germline V gene data show CDR1 as SGHTA and CDR2 as FQGNSA. The V end was cut by 3 bases, the J end by 8 bases, with 10 bases between. The CDR3 DNA reads TGTGCCAGCAGCTTCGCGGTCCGCGAAAAACTGTTTTTT. It specifies CASSFAVREKLFF. Complete variable domain (other parts from reference TRBV7-2 and TRBJ1-4): GAGVSQSPSNKVTEKGKDVELRCDPISGHTALYWYRQSLGQGLEFLIYFQGNSAPDKSGLPSDRFSAERTGGSVSTLTIQRTQQEDSAVYLCASSFAVREKLFFGSGTQLSVL.

The CDR3: CASSDRTGNQPQHF. As DNA, the CDR3 is TGTGCCAGCAGTGACAGGACAGGCAATCAGCCCCAGCATTTT. The rearrangement joins TRBV2 to TRBJ1-5, with D tentatively TRBD1 (6 bases). This CDR3 comprises 14 residues. Trimming removed 3 bases at V and 2 bases at J, with 8 bases between. CDR1 and CDR2 from the germline V gene are SNHLY and FYNNEI. Filled out from reference TRBV2 and TRBJ1-5, the complete variable domain reads EPEVTQTPSHQVTQMGQEVILRCVPISNHLYFYWYRQILGQKVEFLVSFYNNEISEKSEIFDDQFSVERPDGSNFTLKIRSTKLEDSAMYFCASSDRTGNQPQHFGDGTRLSIL.

The rearrangement uses TRBV7-8 and TRBJ1-3; D possibly corresponds to TRBD1 (6 bases). CDR1 SGHVS and CDR2 FQNEAQ come from the germline V gene. The CDR3 is 16 amino acids. Trimming removed 2 bases from V and 0 bases from J, with 11 bases in between. The CDR3, as DNA: TGTGCCAGCAGCTTATGGGACATAAACTCTGGAAACACCATATATTTT. The encoded protein is CASSLWDINSGNTIYF.

The chain combines TRBV29-1 with TRBJ2-2; the D gene is possibly TRBD1 (5 bases). CDR3 size: 13 residues. The V end lost 3 bases, the J end lost 4 bases, and 9 bases lay between the germline ends. CDR1 is SQVTM, CDR2 ANQGSEA, per germline. This chain's CDR3 is CSVDRVGTGELFF. The CDR3 DNA reads as TGCAGCGTTGACAGGGTTGGCACCGGGGAGCTGTTTTTT.

The V gene is TRBV6-5, the J gene TRBJ1-3; TRBD1 agrees at 9 bases. Germline trimming cut 5 bases from V and 4 bases from J; bases unmatched to any gene: 6. Germline CDR1 MNHEY, CDR2 SVGAGI. The CDR3 runs 15 residues. The CDR3, as DNA: TGTGCCAGCAGTCTGGGACAGGGTAGAGGAAACACCATATATTTT. Amino acid sequence: CASSLGQGRGNTIYF.

This clone was picked up a small number of times. The junction shows a germline mismatch at one end, possibly a read error. The V call is TRBV7-9, the J call TRBJ2-7; TRBD1 agrees at 7 bases. Germline-derived CDR1 and CDR2 are SEHNR and FQNEAQ (reference sequence). The length of the CDR3 is 15 residues. This CDR3 reads CSSSSTGVGTDEQYF. The CDR3 region has the DNA TGTTCCAGCAGCTCAACAGGGGTCGGTACGGACGAGCAGTACTTC. Drawing the rest from reference TRBV7-9 and TRBJ2-7, the complete variable domain is DTGVSQNPRHKITKRGQNVTFRCDPISEHNRLYWYRQTLGQGPEFLTYFQNEAQLEKSRLLSDRFSAERPKGSFSTLEIQRTEQGDSAMYLCSSSSTGVGTDEQYFGPGTRLTVT.

The rearrangement uses TRBV21-1 and TRBJ1-5; TRBD1, as called in the table, went unchecked against the DNA. TRBV21-1 is an annotated pseudogene. This CDR3 region has 13 residues. The CDR3 DNA is TGTGCCAGCAGCATGACAGGCAATCAGCCCCAGCATTTT. Translating it yields CASSMTGNQPQHF.

The rearrangement joins TRBV5-1 to TRBJ2-1; D is perhaps TRBD2 (6 bases). This CDR3 is built from 14 residues. With 4 bases removed from V and 6 bases from J, the gap between germline ends came to 14 bases. The V gene's germline CDR1 is SGHRS and CDR2 YFSETQ. The CDR3 DNA follows: TGCGCCAGCAGCCCGGCGGAGGGACGCAATGAGCAGTTCTTC. It is translated as CASSPAEGRNEQFF.

The chain employs TRBV15 and TRBJ2-2; 7 bases fit TRBD1. V dropped 2 bases and J dropped 1; count of bases not matched to a gene: 4. The CDR3 contains 16 residues. The germline V gene encodes CDR1 LNHNV and CDR2 YYDKDF (reference sequence). CDR3 sequence: CATSRNRDRNTGELFF. CDR3 DNA: TGTGCCACCAGCAGAAATCGGGACAGGAACACCGGGGAGCTGTTTTTT.

The chain links TRBV2 to TRBJ2-1; 10 bases agree with TRBD2. Germline CDR1 SNHLY, CDR2 FYNNEI. The junction had 6 bases not matched to a gene; V was cut back by 4 bases and J by 6 bases. The CDR3 length is 15 residues. CDR3 amino acids: CASSGMLAGVNEQFF. The CDR3, as DNA: TGTGCCAGCAGTGGGATGCTAGCGGGGGTCAATGAGCAGTTCTTC.

This clone has just one count. The rearrangement links TRBV29-1 to TRBJ2-1; D is perhaps TRBD2 (5 bases). Germline V CDR1 and CDR2: SQVTM, ANQGSEA. CDR3 length: 13 residues. With 6 bases removed from V and 5 bases from J, the gap between germline ends came to 14 bases. The CDR3 sequence is CSVDTRADNEQFF. The CDR3 DNA is TGCAGCGTAGATACTAGAGCCGACAATGAGCAGTTCTTC.

This chain connects TRBV5-8 to TRBJ1-5; 7 bases are shared with TRBD1. The CDR3 totals 15 residues. Germline lookup yields CDR1 SGHTS and CDR2 YDEGEE. The V gene end was trimmed by 5 bases and the J gene end by 4 bases; junction bases not matched to a gene: 9. CDR3 sequence: CASRKQGWRNQPQHF. The DNA for the CDR3 is TGTGCCAGCAGGAAACAGGGGTGGCGGAATCAGCCCCAGCATTTT.

To note about this clone: An end of the junction does not agree with germline; a read error may underlie this. The gene calls are TRBV5-1 and TRBJ1-1; TRBD1 is a possible D gene (6 bases). CDR1 and CDR2 from the germline V gene are SGHRS and YFSETQ. CDR3 size: 14 residues. CDR3 DNA sequence: TGCGCCAGCAGCGTTGGAGACAGGACGATGAATAACCATTTT. It specifies CASSVGDRTMNNHF.

This chain uses TRBV7-9 with TRBJ2-1; TRBD2 agrees at 13 bases. The trim removed 5 bases at V and 4 bases at J, leaving 11 bases unmatched. Germline lookup yields CDR1 SEHNR and CDR2 FQNEAQ (reference sequence). The CDR3 is 18 residues long. CDR3 region: CASSPPRTSGGDYNEQFF. CDR3 nucleotides: TGTGCCAGCAGCCCACCTCGGACTAGCGGGGGAGATTACAATGAGCAGTTCTTC.

As regards this clone: At one of its ends the junction is not consistent with the germline gene, which may arise from a read error. V and J are TRBV11-2 and TRBJ2-7; 13 bases align to TRBD2. CDR1 and CDR2 from the germline V gene are SGHAT and FQNNGV. The CDR3 totals 12 residues. CDR3 in amino acids: CASSNFGTSGNF. The CDR3 DNA reads TGTGCCAGCAGCAACTTCGGGACTAGCGGGAACTTC.

The CDR3 protein is CAWEGQGDEKLFF. The CDR3, as DNA: TGTGCCTGGGAGGGACAGGGGGATGAAAAACTGTTTTTT. The chain links TRBV30 to TRBJ1-4; 11 bases are shared with TRBD1. The trim removed 5 bases at V and 6 bases at J, leaving 2 bases unmatched. CDR1 and CDR2 from the germline V gene are GTSNPN and SVGIG (reference sequence). The CDR3 is made up of 13 amino acids. Full variable domain (remainder filled in from reference TRBV30 and TRBJ1-4): SQTIHQWPATLVQPVGSPLSLECTVEGTSNPNLYWYRQAAGRGLQLLFYSVGIGQISSEVPQNLSASRPQDRQFILSSKKLLLSDSGFYLCAWEGQGDEKLFFGSGTQLSVL.

The genes are TRBV27 and TRBJ2-1, with a weak D call TRBD1 (6 bases). CDR1 and CDR2 from the germline V gene are MNHEY and SMNVEV (reference sequence). The V end was cut by 5 bases, the J end by 1 base, with 15 bases between. The CDR3 consists of 16 residues. CDR3 region: CASSPYRVGSYNEQFF. The CDR3, as DNA: TGTGCCAGCAGTCCATACAGGGTGGGGTCCTACAATGAGCAGTTCTTC.

The chain uses TRBV19 and TRBJ1-5; D call uncertain. V lost 4 bases to trimming and J lost 7 bases, with 11 bases between them. The CDR3 has 13 amino acids. Germline V CDR1 and CDR2: LNHDA, SQIVND (reference sequence). Here the CDR3 DNA reads TGTGCCAGTAGTACCCGAGTCGAGCAGCCCCAGCATTTT. Residues: CASSTRVEQPQHF. Full variable domain (outside the CDR3, taken from reference TRBV19 and TRBJ1-5): DGGITQSPKYLFRKEGQNVTLSCEQNLNHDAMYWYRQDPGQGLRLIYYSQIVNDFQKGDIAEGYSVSREKKESFPLTVTSAQKNPTAFYLCASSTRVEQPQHFGDGTRLSIL.

CDR3 DNA: TGTGCCAGCAGCGCGAACACCGGGGAGCTGTTTTTT. Its translation: CASSANTGELFF. The chain has TRBV6-4 and TRBJ2-2, with D unclear. Germline V gene data show CDR1 as MRHNA and CDR2 as SNTAGT. The CDR3 covers 12 residues. V was trimmed by 6 bases and J by 0 bases, leaving 2 bases between them.